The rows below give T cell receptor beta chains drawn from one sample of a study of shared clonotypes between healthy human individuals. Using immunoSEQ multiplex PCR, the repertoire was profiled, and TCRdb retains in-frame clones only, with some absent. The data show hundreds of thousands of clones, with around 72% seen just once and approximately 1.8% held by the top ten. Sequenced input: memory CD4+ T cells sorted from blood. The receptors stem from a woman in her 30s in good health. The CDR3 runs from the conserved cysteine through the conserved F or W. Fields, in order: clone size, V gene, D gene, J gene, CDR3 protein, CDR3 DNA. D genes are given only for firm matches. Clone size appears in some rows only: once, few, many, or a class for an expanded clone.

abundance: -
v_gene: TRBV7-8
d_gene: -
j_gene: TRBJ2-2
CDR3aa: CASSLRQGGGTGELFF
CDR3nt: TGTGCCAGCAGCTTACGCCAGGGGGGCGGCACCGGGGAGCTGTTTTTT

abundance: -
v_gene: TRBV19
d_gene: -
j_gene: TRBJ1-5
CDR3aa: CASSHGRDPDSNQPQHF
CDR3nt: TGTGCCAGTAGCCATGGCCGGGACCCAGATAGCAATCAGCCCCAGCATTTT

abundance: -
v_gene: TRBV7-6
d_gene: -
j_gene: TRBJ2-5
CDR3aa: CASSLARKTQYF
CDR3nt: TGTGCCAGCAGCTTAGCCCGGAAGACCCAGTACTTC

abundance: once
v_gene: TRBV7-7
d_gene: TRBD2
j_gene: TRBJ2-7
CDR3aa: CASSRAGGHEQYF
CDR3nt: TGTGCCAGCAGCCGAGCGGGAGGACACGAGCAGTACTTC

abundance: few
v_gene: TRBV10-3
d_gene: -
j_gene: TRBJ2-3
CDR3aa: CAISPAATDTQYF
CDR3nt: TGTGCCATCAGTCCCGCCGCCACAGATACGCAGTATTTT

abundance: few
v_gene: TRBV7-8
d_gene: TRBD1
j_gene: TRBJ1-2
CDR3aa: CASSLGQLSTF
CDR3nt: TGTGCCAGCAGCTTGGGACAGCTCAGCACCTTC

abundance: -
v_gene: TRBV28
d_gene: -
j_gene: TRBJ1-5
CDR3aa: CASLVRGRHNSNQPQHF
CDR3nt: TGTGCCAGCCTTGTAAGGGGCCGACACAATAGCAATCAGCCCCAGCATTTT

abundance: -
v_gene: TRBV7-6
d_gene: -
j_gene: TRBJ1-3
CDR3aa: CASSLSSGNTIYF
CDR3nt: TGTGCCAGCAGCTTAAGTAGCGGGAACACCATATATTTT

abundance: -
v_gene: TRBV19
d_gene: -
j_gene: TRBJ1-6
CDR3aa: CASSQTAGDSPLHF
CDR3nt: TGTGCCAGTAGTCAGACAGCTGGGGATTCACCCCTCCACTTT

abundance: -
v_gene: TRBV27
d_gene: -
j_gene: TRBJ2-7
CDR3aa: CASSFQQGIDEQYF
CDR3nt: TGTGCCAGCAGTTTCCAACAGGGTATCGACGAGCAGTACTTC

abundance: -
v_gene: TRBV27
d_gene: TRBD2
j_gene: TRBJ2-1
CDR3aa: CASSPPSGRPGNEQFF
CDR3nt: TGTGCCAGCAGTCCGCCTAGCGGGAGGCCGGGGAATGAGCAGTTCTTC

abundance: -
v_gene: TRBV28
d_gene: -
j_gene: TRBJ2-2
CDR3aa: CASSLRSPGELFF
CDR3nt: TGTGCCAGCAGTTTAAGGAGCCCCGGGGAGCTGTTTTTT

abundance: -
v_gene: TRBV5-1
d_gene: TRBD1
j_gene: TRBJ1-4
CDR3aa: CASSSTGEGEKLFF
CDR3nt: TGCGCCAGCAGTTCTACAGGGGAAGGCGAAAAACTGTTTTTT

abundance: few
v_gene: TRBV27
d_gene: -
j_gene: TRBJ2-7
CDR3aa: CASSQGRTVSSYEQYF
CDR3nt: TGTGCCAGCAGTCAGGGGCGGACTGTAAGCTCCTACGAGCAGTACTTC

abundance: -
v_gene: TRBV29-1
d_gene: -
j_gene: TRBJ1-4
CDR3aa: CSATGASNEKLFF
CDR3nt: TGCAGCGCTACGGGGGCCTCTAATGAAAAACTGTTTTTT

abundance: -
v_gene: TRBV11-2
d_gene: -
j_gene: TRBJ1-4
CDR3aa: CASSFIRTPGKLFF
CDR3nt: TGTGCCAGCAGCTTTATCAGAACACCCGGAAAACTGTTTTTT

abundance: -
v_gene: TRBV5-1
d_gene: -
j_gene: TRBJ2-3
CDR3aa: CASSLGGPGDTQYF
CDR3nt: TGCGCCAGCAGCTTGGGGGGTCCGGGAGATACGCAGTATTTT

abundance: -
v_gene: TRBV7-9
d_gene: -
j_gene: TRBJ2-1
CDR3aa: CASSSRGPDEQFF
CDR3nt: TGTGCCAGCAGCTCCCGCGGGCCGGATGAGCAGTTCTTC

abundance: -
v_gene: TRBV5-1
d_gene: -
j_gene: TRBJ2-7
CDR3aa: CASSLEFLQGEQYF
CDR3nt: TGCGCCAGCAGCTTGGAATTTCTACAGGGCGAGCAGTACTTC

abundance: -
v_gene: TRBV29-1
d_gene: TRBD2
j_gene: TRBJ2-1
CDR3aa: CSVVVGGRSSYNEQFF
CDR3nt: TGCAGCGTTGTTGTCGGCGGGAGAAGCTCCTACAATGAGCAGTTCTTC

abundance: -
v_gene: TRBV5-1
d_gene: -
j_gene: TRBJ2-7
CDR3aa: CASSLDGPADEQYF
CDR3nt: TGCGCCAGCAGCTTGGATGGACCCGCAGACGAGCAGTACTTC

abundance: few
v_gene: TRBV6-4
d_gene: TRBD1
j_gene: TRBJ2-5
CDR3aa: CASSDIDRAQETQYF
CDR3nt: TGTGCCAGCAGTGACATAGACAGGGCCCAAGAGACCCAGTACTTC

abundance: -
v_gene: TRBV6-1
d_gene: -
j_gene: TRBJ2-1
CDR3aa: CASSEFGTYNEQFF
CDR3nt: TGTGCCAGCAGTGAATTCGGGACATACAATGAGCAGTTCTTC

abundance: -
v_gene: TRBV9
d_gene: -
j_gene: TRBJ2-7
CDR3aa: CASSVSRASEQYF
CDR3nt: TGTGCCAGCAGCGTAAGCAGGGCATCCGAGCAGTACTTC

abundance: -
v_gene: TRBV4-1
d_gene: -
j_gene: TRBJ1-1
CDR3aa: CASSPTVNPNTEAFF
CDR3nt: TGCGCCAGCAGCCCCACAGTGAATCCGAACACTGAAGCTTTCTTT

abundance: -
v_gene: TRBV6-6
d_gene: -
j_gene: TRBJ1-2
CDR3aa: CASSTGYGYTF
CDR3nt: TGTGCCAGCAGCACGGGTTATGGCTACACCTTC

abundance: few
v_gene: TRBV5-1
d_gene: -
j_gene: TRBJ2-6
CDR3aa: CASGDLSGANVLTF
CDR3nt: TGCGCCAGCGGTGACCTCTCTGGGGCCAACGTCCTGACTTTC

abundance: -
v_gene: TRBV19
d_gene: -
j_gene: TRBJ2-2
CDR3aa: CASRMTSRNTGELFF
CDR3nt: TGTGCCAGTAGAATGACTAGTCGGAACACCGGGGAGCTGTTTTTT

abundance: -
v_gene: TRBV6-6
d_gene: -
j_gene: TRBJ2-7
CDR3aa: CASSNGPDRTGEQYF
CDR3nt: TGTGCCAGCAGCAACGGCCCCGATCGGACGGGCGAGCAGTACTTC

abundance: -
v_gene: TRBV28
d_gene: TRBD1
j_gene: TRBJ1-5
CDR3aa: CASRTNRGLLNQPQHF
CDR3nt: TGTGCCAGCAGGACTAACAGGGGTCTTCTCAATCAGCCCCAGCATTTT

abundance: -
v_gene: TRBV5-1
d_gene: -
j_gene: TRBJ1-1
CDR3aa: CASSLQGSNTEAFF
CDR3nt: TGCGCCAGCAGCTTACAGGGTTCGAACACTGAAGCTTTCTTT

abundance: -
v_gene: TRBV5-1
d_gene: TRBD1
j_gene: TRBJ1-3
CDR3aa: CASSWGTGGNTIYF
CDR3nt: TGCGCCAGCAGTTGGGGGACAGGGGGAAACACCATATATTTT

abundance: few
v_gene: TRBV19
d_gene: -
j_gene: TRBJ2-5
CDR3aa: CASSIRHLTAETQYF
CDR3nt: TGTGCCAGTAGTATACGGCACCTAACGGCCGAGACCCAGTACTTC

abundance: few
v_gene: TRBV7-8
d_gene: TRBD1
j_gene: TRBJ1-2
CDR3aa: CASSSGTGGRSRTRMDYGYTF
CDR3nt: TGTGCCAGCAGCTCCGGGACAGGGGGTCGCAGTAGAACTAGGATGGACTATGGCTACACCTTC

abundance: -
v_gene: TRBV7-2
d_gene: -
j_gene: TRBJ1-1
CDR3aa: CASSLQTGLNTEAFF
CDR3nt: TGTGCCAGCAGCCTGCAGACAGGATTGAACACTGAAGCTTTCTTT

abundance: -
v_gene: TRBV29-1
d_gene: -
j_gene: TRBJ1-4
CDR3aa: CSVRHGAGKLFF
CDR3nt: TGCAGCGTTCGTCATGGGGCAGGAAAACTGTTTTTT